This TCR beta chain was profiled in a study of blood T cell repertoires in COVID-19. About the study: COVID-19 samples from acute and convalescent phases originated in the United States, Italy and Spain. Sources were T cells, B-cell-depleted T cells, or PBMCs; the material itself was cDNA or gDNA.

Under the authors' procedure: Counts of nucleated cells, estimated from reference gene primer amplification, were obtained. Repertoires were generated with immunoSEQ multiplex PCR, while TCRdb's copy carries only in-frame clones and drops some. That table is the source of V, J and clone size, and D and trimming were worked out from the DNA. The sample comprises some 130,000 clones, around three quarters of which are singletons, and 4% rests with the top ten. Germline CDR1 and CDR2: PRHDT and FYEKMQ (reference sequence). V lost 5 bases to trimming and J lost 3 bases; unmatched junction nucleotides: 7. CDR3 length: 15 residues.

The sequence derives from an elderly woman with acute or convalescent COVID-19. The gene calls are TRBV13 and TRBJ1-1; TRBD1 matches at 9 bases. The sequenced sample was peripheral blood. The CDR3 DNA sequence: TGTGCCAGCAGCCGGTCCGGGACAGGGTACACTGAAGCTTTCTTT. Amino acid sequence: CASSRSGTGYTEAFF.